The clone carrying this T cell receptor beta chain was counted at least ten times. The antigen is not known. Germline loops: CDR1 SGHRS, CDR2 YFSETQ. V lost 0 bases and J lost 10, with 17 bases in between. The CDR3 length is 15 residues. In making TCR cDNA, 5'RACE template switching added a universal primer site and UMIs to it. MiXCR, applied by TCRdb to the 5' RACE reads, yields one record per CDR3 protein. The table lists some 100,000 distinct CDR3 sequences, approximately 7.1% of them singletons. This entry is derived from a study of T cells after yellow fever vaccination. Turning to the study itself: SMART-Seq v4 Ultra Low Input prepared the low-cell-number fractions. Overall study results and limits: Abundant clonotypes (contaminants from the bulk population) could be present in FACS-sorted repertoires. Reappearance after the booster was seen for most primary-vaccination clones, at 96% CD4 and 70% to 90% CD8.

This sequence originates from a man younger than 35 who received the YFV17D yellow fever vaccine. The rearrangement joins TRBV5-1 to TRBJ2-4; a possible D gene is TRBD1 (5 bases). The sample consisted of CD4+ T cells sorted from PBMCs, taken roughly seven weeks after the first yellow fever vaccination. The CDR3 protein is CASSLVWGSQAIQYF. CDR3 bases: TGCGCCAGCAGCTTGGTATGGGGCTCGCAAGCGATTCAGTACTTC. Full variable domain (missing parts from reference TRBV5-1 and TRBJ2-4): KAGVTQTPRYLIKTRGQQVTLSCSPISGHRSVSWYQQTPGQGLQFLFEYFSETQRNKGNFPGRFSGRQFSNSRSEMNVSTLELGDSALYLCASSLVWGSQAIQYFGAGTRLSVL.